This TCR beta chain was identified in a study of beta chain features in type 1 diabetes. Study results and limitations: Insertions at VDJ junctions were less frequent in type 1 diabetes patients. These patients also deleted more nucleotides at the same junctions. A moderate, significant TCRB CDR3 shortening appeared in type 1 diabetes across four CD4+ subsets.

Sequenced material consisted of expressed TCRB transcripts (all of the isolated RNA was reverse transcribed). Assay: immunoSEQ multiplex PCR; the TCRdb copy retains only in-frame clones and omits some. The top ten hold under 4.5% of the sample, which has about 240,000 clones, 25% to 35% seen once. Donors contributed one heparinised blood draw apiece, averaging about 116 mL. Via the markers CD45RO/CCR7/CD25/CD127/CD95/CD27, stem cell-like memory, regulatory, central memory and naive CD4+ cells were sorted. Regarding this clone: The antigen is undetermined.

The sequence derives from a man aged 30 to 39 in good health. Specimen: central memory CD4+ T cells from blood.

The CDR3 sequence: CAWMKDMNTEAFF. Here the CDR3 DNA reads TGTGCCTGGATGAAGGACATGAACACTGAAGCTTTCTTT. The chain combines TRBV30 with TRBJ1-1, with TRBD1 as a possible D gene (5 bases). The germline CDR1 and CDR2 sequences are GTSNPN and SVGIG (reference sequence). V lost 4 bases and J 0 bases, leaving 9 bases between the germline ends. The CDR3 sequence is 13 residues long. The complete variable domain, with remaining parts taken from reference TRBV30 and TRBJ1-1, reads SQTIHQWPATLVQPVGSPLSLECTVEGTSNPNLYWYRQAAGRGLQLLFYSVGIGQISSEVPQNLSASRPQDRQFILSSKKLLLSDSGFYLCAWMKDMNTEAFFGQGTRLTVV.